The 24 T cell receptor beta chains in this list originate from one sample, sequenced in a study of blood T cells in healthy people across ages. Then a second PCR, running roughly 7 to 11 cycles, was carried out with a sample-barcoded 5' primer and a J-beta primer mix. TCRdb reanalysed the 5' RACE reads using MiXCR and keeps one entry per CDR3 protein. The table lists about 1.4 million distinct CDR3 sequences, around 59% of them singletons. Sequencing was carried out using blood. Source of these receptors: a man younger than 35 in good health.

This chain joins TRBV20-1 and TRBJ2-1; D is ambiguous. The V gene's germline CDR1 is DFQATT and CDR2 SNEGSKA (reference sequence). The ends were cut back, 6 bases at V and 4 bases at J, with 13 bases in the middle. The CDR3 is 13 residues long. CDR3 nucleotide sequence: TGCAGTGCAATGGACGCCGGGTACAATGAGCAGTTCTTC. Translation gives CSAMDAGYNEQFF.

The rearrangement joins TRBV7-8 to TRBJ2-4; TRBD2 agrees at 9 bases. Trimming took 5 bases from V and 0 from J; bases not matched to a gene: 14. Looked up from germline, CDR1 is SGHVS and CDR2 is FQNEAQ. This CDR3 spans 19 amino acids. CDR3 in amino acids: CASSTILTSGPLAKNIQYF. The CDR3, as DNA: TGTGCCAGCAGCACGATTCTGACTAGCGGACCCTTAGCCAAAAACATTCAGTACTTC.

The V gene is TRBV29-1, the J gene TRBJ1-1; the match to TRBD1 covers 7 bases. Germline loops: CDR1 SQVTM, CDR2 ANQGSEA. The CDR3 runs to 17 residues. After removal of 6 bases from V and 2 bases from J, the junction contained 18 bases not matched to a gene. CDR3 sequence reads: CSVGTSGNWDSNTEAFF. CDR3 bases: TGCAGCGTAGGTACATCTGGGAACTGGGACAGTAACACTGAAGCTTTCTTT.

V is TRBV27 and J is TRBJ2-7, with D perhaps TRBD1 (6 bases). CDR3 size: 13 residues. The V gene lost 7 bases and the J gene lost 3 bases, with 13 bases spanning the gap. Looked up from germline, CDR1 is MNHEY and CDR2 is SMNVEV (reference sequence). CDR3 residues: CASISGQVYEQYF. The CDR3 region has the DNA TGTGCCAGCATTTCGGGACAAGTCTACGAGCAGTACTTC.

V usage is TRBV20-1 and J usage is TRBJ2-2, with 7 bases identical to TRBD1. Losses at the gene ends were 6 bases for V and 5 bases for J; bases not matched to a gene: 6. The CDR3 has 13 amino acids. Looked up from germline, CDR1 is DFQATT and CDR2 is SNEGSKA (reference sequence). CDR3 nucleotide sequence: TGCAGTGCATATGACAGGGATACCGGGGAGCTGTTTTTT. This codes for CSAYDRDTGELFF.

The J gene is TRBJ2-5, the V gene TRBV15; weak D call: TRBD2 (5 bases). Germline V CDR1 and CDR2: LNHNV, YYDKDF (reference sequence). The CDR3 runs to 14 residues. V dropped 0 bases and J dropped 5 bases, with 10 bases sitting between them. The CDR3 spells CATSREWERETQYF. As DNA, the CDR3 is TGTGCCACCAGCAGAGAGTGGGAGAGGGAGACCCAGTACTTC.

This clonotype came up a few times. The V and J genes are TRBV15 and TRBJ1-5; D is ambiguous. Germline V CDR1 and CDR2: LNHNV, YYDKDF (reference sequence). This CDR3 is built from 14 residues. V lost 3 bases, J lost 2 bases, and 8 bases lay in between. CDR3 sequence reads: CATSRDVGNQPQHF. CDR3 DNA: TGTGCCACCAGCAGGGATGTCGGCAATCAGCCCCAGCATTTT.

The sample holds a few counts of this clonotype. The chain joins TRBV11-2 to TRBJ2-3; TRBD2 agrees at 10 bases. Per germline, CDR1 SGHAT and CDR2 FQNNGV. V shed 5 bases and J 2 bases; nucleotides not matched to a gene: 4. CDR3 length: 15 amino acids. The DNA of the CDR3 is TGTGCCAGCAGCCTACTAGCGGGGCACACAGATACGCAGTATTTT. It specifies CASSLLAGHTDTQYF.

This sequence joins TRBV20-1 and TRBJ2-5; perhaps TRBD1 as D (5 bases). V lost 5 bases to trimming and J lost 3 bases, with 10 bases between them. The CDR3 consists of 12 residues. The germline gives CDR1 DFQATT, CDR2 SNEGSKA (reference sequence). In nucleotides, the CDR3 is TGCAGTGCTTTACTCAGGGAAGAGACCCAGTACTTC. Protein: CSALLREETQYF.

This clonotype has only one observation. Just one base apart from a much larger clone, this may be a read error. V gene TRBV6-5 combines with J gene TRBJ2-1, with D hard to call. V was clipped by 8 bases and J by 8 bases, with 13 bases between them. Germline V lookup: CDR1 MNHEY, CDR2 SVGAGI. The CDR3 totals 12 residues. DNA for the CDR3: TGTGCCAGCGTATCCGGGCCCCATGAGCAGTTCTTC. Its translation: CASVSGPHEQFF.

The chain links TRBV2 to TRBJ2-1, with 7 bases matching TRBD1. The CDR3 is made up of 16 amino acids. V shed 6 bases and J 4 bases; nucleotides not matched to a gene: 12. Looked up from germline, CDR1 is SNHLY and CDR2 is FYNNEI. The CDR3 loop is CASSSLKGDRYNEQFF. The CDR3 nucleotides read TGTGCCAGCAGCTCCCTGAAGGGGGACAGATACAATGAGCAGTTCTTC.

This clonotype has just a few counts. The V call is TRBV4-2, the J call TRBJ2-7; 8 nucleotides line up with TRBD1. The CDR3 has 15 amino acids. Losses at the gene ends were 0 bases for V and 1 base for J; bases not matched to a gene: 2. CDR1 is LGHNA and CDR2 is YNFKEQ in the germline V gene. CDR3 amino acids: CASSQERTGSYEQYF. DNA for the CDR3: TGTGCCAGCAGCCAAGAACGGACAGGGTCCTACGAGCAGTACTTC.

The chain employs TRBV7-2 and TRBJ2-7; D ambiguous. CDR3 length: 14 amino acids. The V and J ends lost 1 base and 3 bases respectively, with 10 bases between them. Germline CDR1 SGHTA, CDR2 FQGNSA. The CDR3 DNA reads TGTGCCAGCAGCTTAGTGGTGAGTGACTACGAGCAGTACTTC. Translating gives CASSLVVSDYEQYF.

As concerns this clonotype: Its ends do not fully match the called genes, so a read error is possible. The chain carries TRBV20-1 and TRBJ2-7; 9 bases agree with TRBD1. Looked up from germline, CDR1 is DFQATT and CDR2 is SNEGSKA (reference sequence). This CDR3 is built from 14 residues. Written as DNA, the CDR3 is TGTAGTGCTAGAGGCGAGACAGGGGGATACGAGCAGTACTTC. Protein: CSARGETGGYEQYF.

This chain links TRBV3-1 with TRBJ2-3, with D unresolved. V was shortened by 1 base and J by 2 bases, with 10 bases between the two germline ends. There are 15 residues in the CDR3. Looked up from germline, CDR1 is LGHDT and CDR2 is YNNKEL (reference sequence). CDR3 sequence reads: CASSQGLSPTDTQYF. The CDR3 nucleotides read TGTGCCAGCAGCCAAGGGCTTAGCCCCACAGATACGCAGTATTTT.

The genes are TRBV12-3 or TRBV12-4 and TRBJ2-5, with D possibly TRBD2 on 6 matching bases. The better agreement between TRBJ2-1 and the DNA end casts doubt on the J call. The CDR3 is 12 amino acids. CDR3 DNA: TGTGCCAGCAGTTTGGGGGGAAGTGGGCAGTTCTTC. Protein product: CASSLGGSGQFF.

The genes are TRBV5-5 and TRBJ2-1; D ambiguous. The V gene's germline CDR1 is SGHKS and CDR2 YYEKEE (reference sequence). There are 15 residues in the CDR3. V lost 1 base and J 2 bases, leaving 10 bases between the germline ends. Here the CDR3 reads CASSLYDLPYNEQFF. Here the CDR3 DNA reads TGTGCCAGCAGCTTGTACGACCTGCCCTACAATGAGCAGTTCTTC.

V is TRBV10-3 and J is TRBJ2-7, with no clear D. V lost 11 bases to trimming and J lost 5 bases, with 10 bases between them. The CDR3 totals 10 residues. The V gene's germline CDR1 is ENHRY and CDR2 SYGVKD. The CDR3 sequence is CAAGGHEQYF. For the CDR3, the DNA is TGTGCCGCAGGCGGACACGAGCAGTACTTC.

The chain combines TRBV27 with TRBJ2-7, with 7 nucleotides matching TRBD1. The V gene end was trimmed by 6 bases and the J gene end by 1 base; junction bases not matched to a gene: 6. Germline V lookup: CDR1 MNHEY, CDR2 SMNVEV (reference sequence). The CDR3 sequence is 14 residues long. CDR3 sequence reads: CASRPVGQSYEQYF. The CDR3 DNA sequence: TGTGCCAGCAGACCCGTGGGACAGTCCTACGAGCAGTACTTC.

The V call is TRBV5-1, the J call TRBJ2-7, with D perhaps TRBD2 (5 bases). V lost 0 bases, J lost 0 bases, and 10 bases lay in between. Germline values: CDR1 SGHRS, CDR2 YFSETQ. The CDR3 has 15 amino acids. The CDR3, as DNA: TGCGCCAGCAGCTTGGCCATGGGGAGCTCCTACGAGCAGTACTTC. Translation: CASSLAMGSSYEQYF.

The chain recombines TRBV6-2 or TRBV6-3 with TRBJ1-2, with D possibly matching TRBD1 (5 bases). The CDR3 is made up of 13 amino acids. The V end was cut by 6 bases, the J end by 4 bases, with 12 bases between. Germline values: CDR1 MNHEY, CDR2 SVGEGT. CDR3 amino acids: CASSSTEGYGYTF. CDR3 nucleotides: TGTGCCAGCAGCTCGACAGAAGGCTATGGCTACACCTTC.

This clonotype was seen a few times. The chain couples TRBV27 to TRBJ2-1; D unclear. Germline V CDR1 and CDR2: MNHEY, SMNVEV (reference sequence). Deletions cut 10 bases from V and 2 bases from J, with 15 bases between. The CDR3 totals 14 residues. The DNA for the CDR3 is TGTGCCACCAAGCTTCAAGGGCCCTACAATGAGCAGTTCTTC. This gives the protein CATKLQGPYNEQFF.

This chain uses TRBV29-1 with TRBJ1-1; D gene ambiguous. The CDR3 totals 10 residues. CDR1 SQVTM and CDR2 ANQGSEA come from the germline V gene. V gave up 3 bases and J gave up 7 bases, with 6 bases separating them. In DNA form, the CDR3 reads TGCAGCGTTGAGAGGAATGAAGCTTTCTTT. Its protein product is CSVERNEAFF.

The genes are TRBV20-1 and TRBJ2-5, with TRBD1 as a possible D gene (5 bases). The DNA end favors TRBJ2-7, so the J call may be wrong. CDR1 is DFQATT and CDR2 is SNEGSKA in the germline V gene (reference sequence). The CDR3 runs to 10 residues. The CDR3 bases are TGCAGTAGGGGTGAAAACGAGCAGTACTTC. Its protein product is CSRGENEQYF.